This paragraph reports one T cell receptor beta chain. The entry originates in a study of blood T cells in healthy people across ages. It was with a sample-barcoded 5' primer and a J-beta primer mix that a second PCR of about 6 to 11 cycles was run. One entry per CDR3 protein results from TCRdb running MiXCR on the 5' RACE reads. The data show over a million distinct CDR3 sequences, with around 25% seen just once and 0.75% held by the top ten. CDR1 is DFQATT and CDR2 is SNEGSKA in the germline V gene (reference sequence). This CDR3 contains 11 residues. The V end was cut by 7 bases, the J end by 0 bases, with 7 bases between. The data also belong to a second study, concerning T cells of mothers and their children.

V usage is TRBV20-1 and J usage is TRBJ2-7; no reliable D call. The TCR originated in a girl aged 2-10 years in good health. Sequencing was performed on blood. The CDR3 nucleotides are TGCAGTGGATCGAGCTCCTACGAGCAGTACTTC. This gives the protein CSGSSSYEQYF.